This entry lists 24 T cell receptor beta chains sequenced from one sample in a study of blood T cell repertoires in COVID-19. Sequenced by immunoSEQ multiplex PCR; TCRdb stores in-frame clones only, minus some. The top ten clones hold approximately 0.56% of a sample with over 150,000 clones, roughly nine tenths of them seen once. The specimen was peripheral blood. These receptors were obtained from a man aged 50 to 60 with acute or convalescent COVID-19.

The rearrangement uses TRBV5-4 and TRBJ2-7, with D perhaps matching TRBD2 (6 bases). The length of the CDR3 is 15 residues. Germline V gene lookup returns CDR1 SGHNT and CDR2 YYREEE (reference sequence). Trimming took off 2 bases at V and 2 bases at J, with 14 bases between the two ends. The CDR3 coding sequence is TGTGCCAGCAGCTTAGGGGCGGGACCCACCTACGAGCAGTACGTC. This translates into CASSLGAGPTYEQYV.

The chain couples TRBV5-6 to TRBJ1-1, with D tentatively TRBD1 (6 bases). Germline-derived CDR1 and CDR2 are SGHDT and YYEEEE. The CDR3 covers 17 residues. V lost 2 bases and J 0 bases, leaving 17 bases between the germline ends. CDR3 sequence (DNA): TGTGCCAGCAGCTTTGGCAGGGGCCGATACATGAACACTGAAGCTTTCTTT. Translating gives CASSFGRGRYMNTEAFF.

V and J are TRBV21-1 and TRBJ2-4; the tabulated D call, TRBD1, remains unverified against the DNA. TRBV21-1 is marked as a pseudogene. CDR3 length: 17 residues. CDR3 sequence reads: CASSTHHRGAAKNIQYF. Written as DNA, the CDR3 is TGTGCCAGCAGCACGCATCACAGGGGCGCGGCCAAAAACATTCAGTACTTC.

The V call is TRBV11-3, the J call TRBJ2-2, with TRBD1 as a possible D gene (6 bases). The CDR3 consists of 13 residues. In germline, CDR1 is SGHNT, CDR2 YENEEA. Trimming left V 4 bases short and J 6 bases short, with 9 bases between. CDR3 in amino acids: CASSSRQAGELFF. The CDR3 nucleotides are TGTGCCAGCAGCTCGAGACAGGCCGGGGAGCTGTTTTTT.

The chain employs TRBV15 and TRBJ2-7, with 8 nucleotides matching TRBD2. V dropped 1 base and J dropped 5; count of bases not matched to a gene: 7. The CDR3 has 15 amino acids. Looked up from germline, CDR1 is LNHNV and CDR2 is YYDKDF (reference sequence). The CDR3 DNA follows: TGTGCCACCAGCAGAGGCATATCAGCGGGGGACGAGCAGTACTTC. This sequence encodes CATSRGISAGDEQYF.

Only a few counts were recorded for this clone. The V and J genes are TRBV5-1 and TRBJ2-7; 11 nucleotides agree with TRBD1. Germline trimming cut 4 bases from V and 5 bases from J; bases unmatched to any gene: 5. Germline loops: CDR1 SGHRS, CDR2 YFSETQ. The CDR3 covers 14 residues. CDR3 in amino acids: CASSQWTGGNEQYF. The CDR3 DNA is TGCGCCAGCAGCCAATGGACAGGGGGCAACGAGCAGTACTTC.

The chain recombines TRBV10-3 with TRBJ1-1; D not resolved. V lost 0 bases and J 10 bases, leaving 15 bases between the germline ends. The germline gives CDR1 ENHRY, CDR2 SYGVKD. This CDR3 contains 14 residues. The CDR3 bases are TGTGCCATCAGTGAGTCTGGGGAGAGCGGGCGAGCTTTCTTT. This encodes CAISESGESGRAFF.

The V and J genes are TRBV9 and TRBJ1-5, with D tentatively TRBD1 (5 bases). This CDR3 has 15 residues. Germline-derived CDR1 and CDR2 are SGDLS and YYNGEE. V lost 3 bases and J 3 bases, leaving 13 bases between the germline ends. CDR3: CASSADLGHNQPQHF. The DNA of the CDR3 is TGTGCCAGCAGCGCGGATTTGGGGCACAATCAGCCCCAGCATTTT.

This rearrangement joins TRBV7-9 to TRBJ2-7; 10 nucleotides agree with TRBD1. Germline assignment: CDR1 SEHNR and CDR2 FQNEAQ (reference sequence). This CDR3 has 17 residues. Germline trimming cut 5 bases from V and 3 bases from J; bases unmatched to any gene: 13. The chain's CDR3 is CASSGGQGEWAVYEQYV. CDR3 nucleotides: TGTGCCAGCAGCGGAGGACAGGGGGAATGGGCCGTCTACGAGCAGTACGTC.

The gene calls are TRBV7-9 and TRBJ1-3; no firm D call. Trimming stripped 5 bases from V and 6 bases from J, with 14 bases between. The length of the CDR3 is 14 residues. Germline V CDR1 and CDR2: SEHNR, FQNEAQ (reference sequence). CDR3 nucleotides: TGTGCCAGCAGCCTATCGGCCGGGGTAAACACCATATATTTT. Its protein is CASSLSAGVNTIYF. Full variable domain (remainder filled in from reference TRBV7-9 and TRBJ1-3): DTGVSQNPRHKITKRGQNVTFRCDPISEHNRLYWYRQTLGQGPEFLTYFQNEAQLEKSRLLSDRFSAERPKGSFSTLEIQRTEQGDSAMYLCASSLSAGVNTIYFGEGSWLTVV.

The chain carries TRBV16 and TRBJ2-5; possibly TRBD1 for D (6 bases). Deletions cut 4 bases from V and 7 bases from J, with 13 bases between. This CDR3 is 13 amino acids long. CDR1 and CDR2 from the germline V gene are KGHSY and FQNENV. The CDR3 protein is CASSPRDKGTQYF. CDR3 sequence (DNA): TGTGCCAGCAGCCCCCGGGACAAGGGGACCCAGTACTTC.

This clone has a handful of counts. The chain is built from TRBV28 and TRBJ1-1; no reliable D call. Deletions cut 3 bases from V and 5 bases from J, with 22 bases between. This CDR3 has 17 residues. CDR1 and CDR2 from the germline V gene are MDHEN and SYDVKM. The CDR3: CASSLGQVMDWRTEAFF. The CDR3 coding sequence is TGTGCCAGCAGTTTGGGTCAGGTCATGGATTGGAGGACTGAAGCTTTCTTT.

The chain carries TRBV6-5 and TRBJ2-7, with 9 bases matching TRBD1. CDR1 is MNHEY, CDR2 SVGAGI, per germline. V gave up 6 bases and J gave up 3 bases; unmatched junction bases: 6. The CDR3 has 14 amino acids. CDR3 in DNA: TGTGCCAGCAGGGAGGCGGGACAGGGCTACGAGCAGTACTTC. Translated: CASREAGQGYEQYF.

This chain connects TRBV19 to TRBJ1-2; no definite D call. Trimming removed 4 bases at V and 0 bases at J, with 18 bases between. The CDR3 has 17 residues. Germline V CDR1 and CDR2: LNHDA, SQIVND (reference sequence). The DNA for the CDR3 is TGTGCCAGTAGTACCTATGATTCTCCCCGAGCTAACTATGGCTACACCTTC. Amino acids: CASSTYDSPRANYGYTF.

This chain joins TRBV6-1 and TRBJ2-3; possibly TRBD2 for D (6 bases). The CDR3 length is 17 residues. Germline V CDR1 and CDR2: MNHNS, SASEGT. Trimming removed 2 bases at V and 1 base at J, with 16 bases between. In DNA form, the CDR3 reads TGTGCCAGCAGTGAACGACGCTCAGGCGGGGGCACAGATACGCAGTATTTT. The encoded protein is CASSERRSGGGTDTQYF.

The rearrangement links TRBV7-9 to TRBJ1-1, with unresolved D. There are 14 residues in the CDR3. CDR1 and CDR2 (germline): SEHNR, FQNEAQ (reference sequence). V was shortened by 1 base and J by 5 bases, with 11 bases between the two germline ends. In nucleotides, the CDR3 is TGTGCCAGCAGCTTAGTGCCCGGCGGGACTGAAGCTTTCTTT. This codes for CASSLVPGGTEAFF.

The chain joins TRBV25-1 to TRBJ2-6; possibly TRBD1 for D (6 bases). V gave up 3 bases and J gave up 3 bases, with 9 bases separating them. The CDR3 totals 15 residues. Germline CDR1 reads MGHDK; CDR2 reads SYGVNS. The CDR3, as DNA: TGTGCCAGCAGTGATTCAGGGGTTGGGGCCAACGTCCTGACTTTC. Protein sequence: CASSDSGVGANVLTF.

The DNA for the CDR3 is TGTGCCAGCAGTCGGGATAGGGAGACCCAGTACTTC. Its translation is CASSRDRETQYF. This chain connects TRBV27 to TRBJ2-5; maybe TRBD2 (5 bases). Germline V gene lookup returns CDR1 MNHEY and CDR2 SMNVEV (reference sequence). This CDR3 region has 12 residues. V was pared by 5 bases and J by 5 bases, with 9 bases between.

The chain is built from TRBV3-1 (or the pseudogene TRBV3-2) and TRBJ2-3, with 11 bases matching TRBD2. V lost 2 bases to trimming and J lost 6 bases; unmatched junction nucleotides: 7. The germline V gene has CDR1 LGHDT and CDR2 YNNKEL (reference sequence). This CDR3 has 16 amino acids. CDR3 sequence: CASSQNPTSGKDTQYF. The CDR3, as DNA: TGTGCCAGCAGCCAAAATCCGACTAGCGGGAAGGATACGCAGTATTTT.

The CDR3 region is CASSLDLNRERTQYF. CDR3 coding DNA: TGTGCCAGCAGCTTAGACTTAAACAGGGAAAGGACCCAGTACTTC. J is TRBJ2-5 and V is TRBV11-2; maybe TRBD1 (6 bases). Germline V gives CDR1 SGHAT, CDR2 FQNNGV. The CDR3 length is 15 residues. V lost 0 bases to trimming and J lost 7 bases, with 15 bases between them.

The chain recombines TRBV19 with TRBJ2-6, with 12 positions matching TRBD1. J gave up 3 bases and V 5 bases, and 5 bases lay outside the gene matches. The CDR3 consists of 17 residues. Germline CDR1 is LNHDA and CDR2 is SQIVND (reference sequence). The CDR3 loop reads CASSSGTGGSGANVLTF. CDR3 nucleotides: TGTGCCAGTAGTTCCGGGACAGGGGGCAGTGGGGCCAACGTCCTGACTTTC.

This chain connects TRBV24-1 to TRBJ1-2, with D hard to call. The CDR3 has 15 residues. The germline V gene has CDR1 KGHDR and CDR2 SFDVKD. V gave up 3 bases and J gave up 2 bases, with 12 bases separating them. CDR3 coding DNA: TGTGCCACCAGTGATGTGACCGGGAACAACTATGGCTACACCTTC. Its translation: CATSDVTGNNYGYTF.

This clone was seen a single time. The V and J genes are TRBV4-1 and TRBJ2-5; weak D call: TRBD1 (6 bases). The V gene lost 8 bases and the J gene lost 2 bases, with 21 bases spanning the gap. Germline V lookup: CDR1 MGHRA, CDR2 YSYEKL. The CDR3 runs 16 residues. CDR3 amino acids: CASSTLWTAKQETQYF. Here the CDR3 DNA reads TGCGCCAGCTCCACATTATGGACAGCAAAACAAGAGACCCAGTACTTC.

The genes are TRBV5-4 and TRBJ2-7, with TRBD2 matching 7 bases. The CDR3 extends over 14 amino acids. Germline lookup yields CDR1 SGHNT and CDR2 YYREEE (reference sequence). J lost 6 bases, V lost 1 base, and 7 bases had no gene match. The CDR3 sequence: CASSLPSGASEQYF. CDR3 bases: TGTGCCAGCAGCTTGCCCAGCGGGGCCAGCGAGCAGTACTTC.